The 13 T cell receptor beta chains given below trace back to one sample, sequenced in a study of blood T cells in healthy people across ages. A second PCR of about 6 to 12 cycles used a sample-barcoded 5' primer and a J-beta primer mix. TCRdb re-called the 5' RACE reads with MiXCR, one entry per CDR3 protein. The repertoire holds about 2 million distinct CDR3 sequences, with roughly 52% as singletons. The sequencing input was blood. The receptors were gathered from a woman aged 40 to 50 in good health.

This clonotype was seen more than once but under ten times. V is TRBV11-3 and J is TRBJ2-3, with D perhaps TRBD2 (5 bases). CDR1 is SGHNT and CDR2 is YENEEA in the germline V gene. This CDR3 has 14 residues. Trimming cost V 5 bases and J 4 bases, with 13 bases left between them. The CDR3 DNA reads TGTGCCAGCAGCCCCGACGGGGTGGCAGATACGCAGTATTTT. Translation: CASSPDGVADTQYF.

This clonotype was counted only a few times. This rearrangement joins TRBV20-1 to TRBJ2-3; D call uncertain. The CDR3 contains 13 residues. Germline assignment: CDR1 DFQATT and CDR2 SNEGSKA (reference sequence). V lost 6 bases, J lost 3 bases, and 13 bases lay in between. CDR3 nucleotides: TGCAGTGCCCGCGTCCACGGGACAGATACGCAGTATTTT. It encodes CSARVHGTDTQYF.

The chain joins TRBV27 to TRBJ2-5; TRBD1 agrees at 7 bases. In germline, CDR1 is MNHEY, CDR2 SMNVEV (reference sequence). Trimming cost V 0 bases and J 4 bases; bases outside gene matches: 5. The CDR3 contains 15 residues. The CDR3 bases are TGTGCCAGCAGTTTATCGGTTAGGGGGCGAGAGACCCAGTACTTC. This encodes CASSLSVRGRETQYF.

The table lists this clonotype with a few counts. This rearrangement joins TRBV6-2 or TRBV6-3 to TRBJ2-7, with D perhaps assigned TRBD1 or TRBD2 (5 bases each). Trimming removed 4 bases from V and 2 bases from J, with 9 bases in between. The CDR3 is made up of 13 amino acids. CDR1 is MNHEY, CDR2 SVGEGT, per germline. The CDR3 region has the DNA TGTGCCAGCAGTTGGGGGTCTGCCTACGAGCAGTACTTC. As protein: CASSWGSAYEQYF.

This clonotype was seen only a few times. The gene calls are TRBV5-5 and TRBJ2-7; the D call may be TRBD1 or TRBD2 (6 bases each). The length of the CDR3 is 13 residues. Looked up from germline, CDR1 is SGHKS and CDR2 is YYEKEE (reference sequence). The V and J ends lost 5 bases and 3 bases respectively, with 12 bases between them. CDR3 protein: CASRMKGGYEQYF. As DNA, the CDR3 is TGTGCCAGCAGGATGAAGGGGGGCTACGAGCAGTACTTC.

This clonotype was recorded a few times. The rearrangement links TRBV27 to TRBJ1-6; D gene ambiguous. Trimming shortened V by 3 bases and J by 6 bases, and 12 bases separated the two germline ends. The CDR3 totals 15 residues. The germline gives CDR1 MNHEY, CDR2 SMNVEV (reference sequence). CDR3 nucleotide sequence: TGTGCCAGCAGTTTCGGGAGTCGGGGTAATTCACCCCTCCACTTT. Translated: CASSFGSRGNSPLHF.

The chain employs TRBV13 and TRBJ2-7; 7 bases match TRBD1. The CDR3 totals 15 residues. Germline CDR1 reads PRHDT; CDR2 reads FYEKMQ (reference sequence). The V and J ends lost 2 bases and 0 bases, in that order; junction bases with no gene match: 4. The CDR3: CASSLLGTASYEQYF. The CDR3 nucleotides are TGTGCCAGCAGCTTACTCGGGACAGCCTCCTACGAGCAGTACTTC.

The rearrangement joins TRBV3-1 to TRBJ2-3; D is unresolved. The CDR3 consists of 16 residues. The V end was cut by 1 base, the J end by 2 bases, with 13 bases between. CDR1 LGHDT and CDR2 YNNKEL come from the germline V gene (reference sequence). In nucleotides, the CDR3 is TGTGCCAGCAGCCAAGTGGTACAGATTCACACAGATACGCAGTATTTT. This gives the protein CASSQVVQIHTDTQYF.

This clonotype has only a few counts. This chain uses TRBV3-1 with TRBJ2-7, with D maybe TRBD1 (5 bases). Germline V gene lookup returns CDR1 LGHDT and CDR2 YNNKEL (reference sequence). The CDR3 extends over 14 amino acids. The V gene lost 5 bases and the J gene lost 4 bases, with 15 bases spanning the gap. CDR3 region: CASSWSGRVYEQYF. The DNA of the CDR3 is TGTGCCAGCAGCTGGTCGGGCAGGGTATACGAGCAGTACTTC.

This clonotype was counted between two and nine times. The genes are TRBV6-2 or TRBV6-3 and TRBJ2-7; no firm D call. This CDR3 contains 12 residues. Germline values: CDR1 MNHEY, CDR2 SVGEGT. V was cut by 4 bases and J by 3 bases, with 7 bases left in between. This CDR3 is CASSWLSYEQYF. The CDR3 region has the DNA TGTGCCAGCAGTTGGCTCAGCTACGAGCAGTACTTC.

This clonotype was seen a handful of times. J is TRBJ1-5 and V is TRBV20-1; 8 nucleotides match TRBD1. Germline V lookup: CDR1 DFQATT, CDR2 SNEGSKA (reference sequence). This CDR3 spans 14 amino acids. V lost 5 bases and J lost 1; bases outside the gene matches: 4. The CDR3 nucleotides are TGCAGTGCTCCCGGACAGGGAAGCAATCAGCCCCAGCATTTT. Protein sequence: CSAPGQGSNQPQHF.

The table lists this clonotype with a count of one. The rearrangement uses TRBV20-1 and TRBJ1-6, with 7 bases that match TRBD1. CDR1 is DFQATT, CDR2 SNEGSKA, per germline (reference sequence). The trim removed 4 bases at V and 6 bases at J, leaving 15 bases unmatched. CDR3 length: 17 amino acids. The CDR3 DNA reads TGCAGTGCTACCCGACAGGGAGGAGGGCTAGTTAATTCACCCCTCCACTTT. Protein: CSATRQGGGLVNSPLHF.

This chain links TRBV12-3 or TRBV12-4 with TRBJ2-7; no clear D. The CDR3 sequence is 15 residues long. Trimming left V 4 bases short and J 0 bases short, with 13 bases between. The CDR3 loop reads CASSSNRLSSYEQYF. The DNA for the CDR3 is TGTGCCAGCAGTTCAAACCGCTTAAGCTCCTACGAGCAGTACTTC.